This record concerns one T cell receptor (beta chain) sequence. This entry is derived from a study of T cell changes during pregnancy in multiple sclerosis. The germline gives CDR1 LGHNT, CDR2 FRNRAP. V was pared by 3 bases and J by 0 bases, with 4 bases of the junction left unmatched. The CDR3 length is 15 residues. Profiled with immunoSEQ multiplex PCR; TCRdb holds only in-frame clones, not every one. Of approximately 33,000 clones in the sample, about 86% were seen once. The sample in question was CD4+ T cells from peripheral blood mononuclear cells, obtained in the first trimester of pregnancy. This receptor was taken from a female donor in good health, enrolled as a control in a pregnancy study. The rearrangement uses TRBV12-5 and TRBJ2-7; 8 bases match TRBD1. The CDR3 sequence is CASGLNRGFSYEQYF. CDR3 nucleotide sequence: TGTGCTAGTGGTTTAAACAGGGGGTTCTCCTACGAGCAGTACTTC.